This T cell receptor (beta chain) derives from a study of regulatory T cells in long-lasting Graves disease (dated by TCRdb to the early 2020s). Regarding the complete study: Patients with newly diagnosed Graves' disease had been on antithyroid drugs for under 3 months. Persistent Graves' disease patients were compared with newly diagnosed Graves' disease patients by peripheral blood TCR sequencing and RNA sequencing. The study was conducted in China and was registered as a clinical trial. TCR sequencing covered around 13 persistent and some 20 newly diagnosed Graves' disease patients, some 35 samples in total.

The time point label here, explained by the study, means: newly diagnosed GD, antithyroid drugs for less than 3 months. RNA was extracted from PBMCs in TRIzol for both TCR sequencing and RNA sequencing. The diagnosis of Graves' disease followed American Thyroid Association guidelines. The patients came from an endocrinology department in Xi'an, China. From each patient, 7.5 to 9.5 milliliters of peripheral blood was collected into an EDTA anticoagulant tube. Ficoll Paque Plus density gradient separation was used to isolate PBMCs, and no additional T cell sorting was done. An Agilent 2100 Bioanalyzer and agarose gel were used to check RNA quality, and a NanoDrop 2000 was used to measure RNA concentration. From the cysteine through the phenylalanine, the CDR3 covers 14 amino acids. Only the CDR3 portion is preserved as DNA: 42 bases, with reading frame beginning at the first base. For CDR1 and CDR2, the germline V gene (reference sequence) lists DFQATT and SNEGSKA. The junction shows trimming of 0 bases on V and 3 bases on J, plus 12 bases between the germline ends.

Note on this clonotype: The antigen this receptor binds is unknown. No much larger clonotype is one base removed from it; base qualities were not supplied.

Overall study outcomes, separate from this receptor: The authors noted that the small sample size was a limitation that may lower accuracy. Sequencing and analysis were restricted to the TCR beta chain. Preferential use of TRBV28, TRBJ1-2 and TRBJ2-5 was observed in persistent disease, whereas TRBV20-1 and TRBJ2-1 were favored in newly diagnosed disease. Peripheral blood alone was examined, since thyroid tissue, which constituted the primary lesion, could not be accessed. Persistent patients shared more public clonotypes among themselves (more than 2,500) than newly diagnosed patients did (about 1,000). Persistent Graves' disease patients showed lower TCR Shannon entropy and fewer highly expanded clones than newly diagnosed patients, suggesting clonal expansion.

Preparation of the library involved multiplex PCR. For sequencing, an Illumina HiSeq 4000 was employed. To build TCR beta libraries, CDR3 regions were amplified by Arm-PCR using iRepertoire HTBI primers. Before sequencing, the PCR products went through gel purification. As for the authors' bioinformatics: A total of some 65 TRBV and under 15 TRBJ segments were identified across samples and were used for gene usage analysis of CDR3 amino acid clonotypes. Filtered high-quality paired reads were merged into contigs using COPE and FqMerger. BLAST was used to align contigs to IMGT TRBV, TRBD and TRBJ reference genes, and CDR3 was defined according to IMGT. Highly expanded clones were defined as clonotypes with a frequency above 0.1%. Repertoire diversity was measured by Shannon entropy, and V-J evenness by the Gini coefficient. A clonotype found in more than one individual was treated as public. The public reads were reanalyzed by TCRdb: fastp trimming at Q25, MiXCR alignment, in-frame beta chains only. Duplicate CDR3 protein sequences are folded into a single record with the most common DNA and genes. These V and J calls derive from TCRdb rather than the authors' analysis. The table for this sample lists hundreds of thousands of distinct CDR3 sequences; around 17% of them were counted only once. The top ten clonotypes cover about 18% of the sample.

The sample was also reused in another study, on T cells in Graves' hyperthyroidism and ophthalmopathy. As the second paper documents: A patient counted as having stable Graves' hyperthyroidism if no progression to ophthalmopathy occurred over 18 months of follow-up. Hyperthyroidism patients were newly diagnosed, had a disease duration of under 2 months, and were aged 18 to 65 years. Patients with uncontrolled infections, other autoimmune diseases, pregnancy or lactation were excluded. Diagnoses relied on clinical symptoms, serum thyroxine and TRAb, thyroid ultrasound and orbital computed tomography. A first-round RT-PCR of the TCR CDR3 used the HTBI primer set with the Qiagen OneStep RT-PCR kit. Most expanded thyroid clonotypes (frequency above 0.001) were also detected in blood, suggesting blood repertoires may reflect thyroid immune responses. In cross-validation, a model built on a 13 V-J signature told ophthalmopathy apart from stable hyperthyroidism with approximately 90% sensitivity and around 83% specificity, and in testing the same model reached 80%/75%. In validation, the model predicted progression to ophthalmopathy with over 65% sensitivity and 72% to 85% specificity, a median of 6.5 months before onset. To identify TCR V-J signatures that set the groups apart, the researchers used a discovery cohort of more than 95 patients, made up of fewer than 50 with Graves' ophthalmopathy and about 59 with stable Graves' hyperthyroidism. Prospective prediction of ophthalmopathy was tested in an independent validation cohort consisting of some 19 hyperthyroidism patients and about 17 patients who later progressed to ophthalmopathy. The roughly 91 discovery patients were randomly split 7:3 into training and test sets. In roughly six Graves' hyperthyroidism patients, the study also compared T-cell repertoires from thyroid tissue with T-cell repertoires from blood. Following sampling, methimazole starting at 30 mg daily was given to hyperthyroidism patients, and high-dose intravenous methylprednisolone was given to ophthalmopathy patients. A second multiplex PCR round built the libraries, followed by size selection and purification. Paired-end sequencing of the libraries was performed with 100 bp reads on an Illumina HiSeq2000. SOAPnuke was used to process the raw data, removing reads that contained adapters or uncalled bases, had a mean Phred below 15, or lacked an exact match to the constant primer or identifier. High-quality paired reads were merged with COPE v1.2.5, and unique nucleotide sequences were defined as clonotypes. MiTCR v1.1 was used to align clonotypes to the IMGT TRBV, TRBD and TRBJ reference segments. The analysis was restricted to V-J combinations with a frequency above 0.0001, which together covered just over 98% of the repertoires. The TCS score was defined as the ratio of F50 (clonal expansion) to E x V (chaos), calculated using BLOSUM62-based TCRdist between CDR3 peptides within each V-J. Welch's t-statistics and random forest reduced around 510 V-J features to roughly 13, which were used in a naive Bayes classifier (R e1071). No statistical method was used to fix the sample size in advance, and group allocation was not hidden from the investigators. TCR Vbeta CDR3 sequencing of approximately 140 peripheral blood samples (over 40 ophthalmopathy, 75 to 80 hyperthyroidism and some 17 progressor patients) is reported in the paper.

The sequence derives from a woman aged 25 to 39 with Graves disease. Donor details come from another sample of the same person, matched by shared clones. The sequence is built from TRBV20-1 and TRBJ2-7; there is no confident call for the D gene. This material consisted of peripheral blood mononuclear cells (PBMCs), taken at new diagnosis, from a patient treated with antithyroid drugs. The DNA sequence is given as TGCAGTGCTAGAGATAAGGTCCGAGTCTACGAGCAGTACTTC. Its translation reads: CSARDKVRVYEQYF.